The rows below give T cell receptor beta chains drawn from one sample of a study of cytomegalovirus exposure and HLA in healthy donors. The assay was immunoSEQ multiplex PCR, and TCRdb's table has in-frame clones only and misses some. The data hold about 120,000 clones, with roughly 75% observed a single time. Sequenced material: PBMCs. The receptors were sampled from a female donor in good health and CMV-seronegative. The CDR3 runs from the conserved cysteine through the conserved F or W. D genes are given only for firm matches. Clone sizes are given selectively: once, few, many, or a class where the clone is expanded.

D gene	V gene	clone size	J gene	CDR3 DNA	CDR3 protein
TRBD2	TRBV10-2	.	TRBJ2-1	TGCGCCAGCAGCCAACGGGAGGGACTAGCGGGGGGGAAGGGTGAGCAGTTCTTC	CASSQREGLAGGKGEQFF
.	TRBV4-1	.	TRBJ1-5	TGCGCCAGCAGCCAAGATATTGTGGGGGGGCAGCCCCAGCATTTT	CASSQDIVGGQPQHF
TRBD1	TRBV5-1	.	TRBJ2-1	TGCGCCAGCAGCTTGGACAGGGGGTCCTACAATGAGCAGTTCTTC	CASSLDRGSYNEQFF
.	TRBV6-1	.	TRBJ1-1	TGTGCCAGCAGTGTTGGGGGGGGAGTGAACACTGAAGCTTTCTTT	CASSVGGGVNTEAFF
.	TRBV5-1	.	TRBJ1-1	TGCGCCAGCAGCTTGGGACCTCAGGGGACTGAAGCTTTCTTT	CASSLGPQGTEAFF
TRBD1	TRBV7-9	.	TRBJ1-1	TGTGCCAGCAGCACCAGGACAGGACTGAACACTGAAGCTTTCTTT	CASSTRTGLNTEAFF
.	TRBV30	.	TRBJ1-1	TGTGCCTGGAGTGTACTAACGGCAGAATCTGAAGCTTTCTTT	CAWSVLTAESEAFF
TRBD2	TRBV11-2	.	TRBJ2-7	TGTGCCAGCAGCTTACCTAGCGGGAGGGGATCGCTCGAGCAGTACTTC	CASSLPSGRGSLEQYF
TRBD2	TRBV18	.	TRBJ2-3	TGTGCCAGCTCACCGGGTTCCCGGGAGGGTGTAGATACGCAGTATTTT	CASSPGSREGVDTQYF
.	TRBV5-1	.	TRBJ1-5	TGCGCCAGCTCCCCCTCCGGGTCAAATCAGCCCCAGCATTTT	CASSPSGSNQPQHF
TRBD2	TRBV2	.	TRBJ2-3	TGTGCCAGCAGTGGGGGGACTAGCGGGGGACGAACAGATACGCAGTATTTT	CASSGGTSGGRTDTQYF
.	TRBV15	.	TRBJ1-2	TGTGCCACCAGCAGGGGACAAAACTATGGCTACACCTTC	CATSRGQNYGYTF
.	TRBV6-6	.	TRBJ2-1	TGTGCCAGCAGTGGCGGCATCTACTCTGAGCAGTTCTTC	CASSGGIYSEQFF
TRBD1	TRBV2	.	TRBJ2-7	TGTGCCAGCAGCTTACAGGGGATCGAGCAGTACTTC	CASSLQGIEQYF
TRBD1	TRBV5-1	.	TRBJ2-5	TGCGCCAGCAGCTCCCGGGACAGGGGGCTTGGGACCCAGTACTTC	CASSSRDRGLGTQYF
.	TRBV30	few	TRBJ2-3	TGTGCCTGGAGTTTGGCGGTCTCTAGCACAGATACGCAGTATTTT	CAWSLAVSSTDTQYF
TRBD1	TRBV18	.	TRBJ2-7	TGTGCCAGCTCTCCGGACAGGGCCTCCTACGAGCAGTACTTC	CASSPDRASYEQYF
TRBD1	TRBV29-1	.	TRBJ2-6	TGCAGCGTTGTGGGCAGGGGGAACTCTGGGGCCAACGGCCTGACTTTC	CSVVGRGNSGANGLTF
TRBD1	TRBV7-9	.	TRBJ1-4	TGTTCCAGCAGCCGACTACCGGGACAGATAGATGAAAAACTGTTTTTT	CSSSRLPGQIDEKLFF
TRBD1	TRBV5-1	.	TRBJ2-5	TGCGCCAGCAGCCCTGACAGGGTTGAGACCCAGTACTTC	CASSPDRVETQYF
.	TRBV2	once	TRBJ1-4	TGTGCCAGCAGTGAAACAGTCTCTAATGAAAAACTGTTTTTT	CASSETVSNEKLFF
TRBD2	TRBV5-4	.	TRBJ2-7	TGTGCCAGCAGCAACACCGGGGGGATCCACTACGAGCAGTACTTC	CASSNTGGIHYEQYF
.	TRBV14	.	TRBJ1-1	TGTGCCAGCAGCCAAGGACGAGTCGAGGTCACTGAAGCTTTCTTT	CASSQGRVEVTEAFF
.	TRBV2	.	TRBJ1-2	TGTGCCAGCAGTGATATGCGGGAATATGGCTACACCTTC	CASSDMREYGYTF
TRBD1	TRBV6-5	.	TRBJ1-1	TGTGCCAGCAGTTACGGTGTCCAGGGGGATTTAACTGAAGCTTTCTTT	CASSYGVQGDLTEAFF
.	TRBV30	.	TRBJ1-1	TGTGCCTGGACCCTGGAGGCGAATGAAGCTTTCTTT	CAWTLEANEAFF
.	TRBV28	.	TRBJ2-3	TGTGCCAGCAGTTTACGGGCCACGAGGGGCACAGATACGCAGTATTTT	CASSLRATRGTDTQYF
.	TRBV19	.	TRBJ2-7	TGTGCCAGTAGTACCACCTTAGACAGGCCCACCTACGAGCAGTACTTC	CASSTTLDRPTYEQYF
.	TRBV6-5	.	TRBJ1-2	TGTGCCAGCAGCATGGCTCGGGGGGCTGGCTACACCTTC	CASSMARGAGYTF
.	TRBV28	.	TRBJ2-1	TGTGCCAGCAGTTTAGGTTACAGGGCCGCGCTTAATGAGCAGTTCTTC	CASSLGYRAALNEQFF
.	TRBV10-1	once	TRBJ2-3	TGCGCCAGCAGTGGAAGGGGCAGGCAGTATTTT	CASSGRGRQYF
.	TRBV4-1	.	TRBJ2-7	TGCGCCAGCAGCCCCCCCGCGGGGTTATTCTACGAGCAGTACTTC	CASSPPAGLFYEQYF
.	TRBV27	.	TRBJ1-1	TGTGCCGGGGAAGGACGGGGTATGAACACTGAAGCTTTCTTT	CAGEGRGMNTEAFF
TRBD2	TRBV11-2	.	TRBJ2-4	TGTGCCAGCAGCCGGACTAGCGGGGGCAGTCAGTACTTC	CASSRTSGGSQYF
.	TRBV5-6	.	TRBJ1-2	TGTGCCAGCAGCTTGGGTTCGGGCTACACCTTC	CASSLGSGYTF
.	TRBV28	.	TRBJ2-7	TGTGCCAGCAGTTTTCTAGGGGCTGGGGACGAGCAGTACTTC	CASSFLGAGDEQYF
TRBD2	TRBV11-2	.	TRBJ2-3	TGTGCCAGCAGCTTACGACTAGCGGGGGGAAATACGCAGTATTTT	CASSLRLAGGNTQYF
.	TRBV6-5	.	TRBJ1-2	TGTGCCAGCAGTTGCGGTTTACGGATTCACAGGTATGGCTACACCTTC	CASSCGLRIHRYGYTF